This T cell receptor beta chain was observed in a study of T-cell reconstitution after alpha-beta-depleted transplantation in children (dated by TCRdb to 2016 to 2017). Turning to the overall study: Using TCR repertoire profiling, the study quantitatively followed how T-cell immune reconstitution unfolded in children after TCRalphabeta/CD19-depleted allogeneic hematopoietic cell transplantation.

Library preparation employed PCR. Sequencer: Illumina HiSeq 2500. TCR libraries were prepared with molecular barcoding, using unique molecular identifiers to normalize TCRbeta repertoire quantification. TCRdb reran the public reads through fastp at Q25 and MiXCR, keeping productive beta chains. Each record represents a unique CDR3 protein, reported with the most common genes and DNA among its rows. The sample profile shows 350,000 to 400,000 distinct CDR3 sequences; roughly 14% of them were found once. The ten most abundant clones make up around 4.5% of the sample. In this sample, this clonotype turned up a few times. No antigen is known for it. Nothing much larger sits one base from this clone, and base qualities are not available. The cysteine opens and the phenylalanine closes a CDR3 of 12 amino acids. Only the CDR3 part of the read is kept: 36 bases, read in frame from the first base. V and J lose 2 bases and 8 bases, and a span of 6 bases separates them. CDR1 and CDR2, looked up from the germline V gene, are ENHRY and SYGVKD.

The sequencing used PBMCs, collected from the stem cell graft. The sequence derives from a human donor who donated a stem cell graft to a child with Fanconi anemia. This chain is built from TRBV10-3 and TRBJ1-4, with no confidently assigned D gene. The CDR3 amino acid sequence is: CAISEAGEKLFF. The nucleotide sequence is given as TGTGCCATCAGTGAGGCTGGGGAAAAACTGTTTTTT.